What follows is one TCR beta chain and its context. The data were taken from a study of blood T cell repertoires in COVID-19. Authors' analysis steps: Estimated nucleated cell counts came from reference gene primer amplification. Generated by immunoSEQ multiplex PCR, the TCRdb table keeps only in-frame clones and is missing some. That table gives V, J and clone size, and the DNA gave D and trimming. The sample carries roughly 330,000 clones, around 86% recorded once. The CDR3 is made up of 14 amino acids. Germline CDR1 is ENHRY and CDR2 is SYGVKD. V lost 2 bases and J lost 2, with 7 bases in between. The receptor was isolated from a woman in her 50s with acute or convalescent COVID-19. The specimen sequenced was peripheral blood. This rearrangement joins TRBV10-3 to TRBJ2-1, with a possible D match to TRBD1 (5 bases). CDR3: CAISERGTYNEQFF. CDR3 bases: TGTGCCATCAGTGAGAGGGGCACCTACAATGAGCAGTTCTTC.